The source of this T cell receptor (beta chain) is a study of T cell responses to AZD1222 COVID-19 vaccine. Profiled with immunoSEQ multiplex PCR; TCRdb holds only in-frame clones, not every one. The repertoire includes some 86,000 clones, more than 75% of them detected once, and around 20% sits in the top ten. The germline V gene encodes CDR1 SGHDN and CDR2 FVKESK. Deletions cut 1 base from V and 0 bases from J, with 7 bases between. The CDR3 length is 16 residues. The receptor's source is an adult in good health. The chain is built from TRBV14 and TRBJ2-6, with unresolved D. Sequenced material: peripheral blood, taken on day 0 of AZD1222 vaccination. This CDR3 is CASSQGGYSGANVLTF. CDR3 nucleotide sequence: TGTGCCAGCAGCCAAGGGGGTTACTCTGGGGCCAACGTCCTGACTTTC. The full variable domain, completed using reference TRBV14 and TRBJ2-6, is EAGVTQFPSHSVIEKGQTVTLRCDPISGHDNLYWYRRVMGKEIKFLLHFVKESKQDESGMPNNRFLAERTGGTYSTLKVQPAELEDSGVYFCASSQGGYSGANVLTFGAGSRLTVL.